A selection of T cell receptor beta chains follows, all from one sample in a study of beta chain features in type 1 diabetes. Assay used: immunoSEQ multiplex PCR; TCRdb lists only in-frame clones, some missing. The data hold roughly 260,000 clones, with about a fifth observed a single time. Sequencing input: naive CD4+ T cells from blood. The receptors shown here come from a woman aged 40 to 50 with type 1 diabetes. Each CDR3 is given with its conserved first and last residue. The D gene is left open where the match is weak. Size values are once, few and many counts, or a class for expanded clones, and some rows have none.

NA,NA,TRBV25-1,TRBJ2-3,CASSAEVTTDTQYF,TGTGCCAGCAGTGCCGAGGTAACCACAGATACGCAGTATTTT
NA,NA,TRBV14,TRBJ2-6,CASSQDGTGANVLTF,TGTGCCAGCAGCCAAGATGGCACTGGGGCCAACGTCCTGACTTTC
TRBD2,NA,TRBV9,TRBJ2-3,CASSVSGRADTQYF,TGTGCCAGCAGCGTAAGCGGGAGGGCGGATACGCAGTATTTT
NA,few,TRBV10-3,TRBJ1-2,CAISAVSYGYTF,TGTGCCATCAGTGCAGTATCCTATGGCTACACCTTC
NA,NA,TRBV5-4,TRBJ2-5,CASSLIDTQETQYF,TGTGCCAGCAGCTTAATTGACACCCAAGAGACCCAGTACTTC
TRBD2,NA,TRBV29-1,TRBJ2-1,CSVVSGRATRYNEQFF,TGCAGCGTCGTTAGCGGGAGGGCCACTCGCTACAATGAGCAGTTCTTC
NA,few,TRBV29-1,TRBJ2-2,CSVGEGELFF,TGCAGCGTAGGAGAGGGGGAGCTGTTTTTT
NA,few,TRBV30,TRBJ1-5,CAWSARSQPQHF,TGTGCCTGGAGTGCCCGGTCCCAACCCCAGCATTTT
NA,NA,TRBV29-1,TRBJ2-1,CSVLGEGGLSYNEQFF,TGCAGCGTCCTTGGTGAGGGGGGGCTTTCCTACAATGAGCAGTTCTTC
NA,NA,TRBV19,TRBJ2-7,CASSIRLSGSYEQYF,TGTGCCAGTAGTATCCGACTCTCCGGGTCCTACGAGCAGTACTTC
NA,few,TRBV19,TRBJ2-5,CASSPQLGAETQYF,TGTGCCAGTAGTCCGCAGCTTGGAGCAGAGACCCAGTACTTC
NA,NA,TRBV25-1,TRBJ2-5,CASRQGPRETQYF,TGTGCCAGCAGACAGGGACCAAGGGAGACCCAGTACTTC
TRBD1,few,TRBV4-3,TRBJ1-1,CASSQGDRGRTEAFF,TGCGCCAGCAGCCAGGGGGACAGGGGGCGGACTGAAGCTTTCTTT
NA,NA,TRBV27,TRBJ1-1,CASSFGVDTEAFF,TGTGCCAGCAGTTTCGGGGTTGACACTGAAGCTTTCTTT
NA,few,TRBV30,TRBJ1-5,CAWSVEGPPLPQHF,TGTGCCTGGAGTGTAGAGGGTCCCCCTCTGCCCCAGCATTTT